The 3 T cell receptor beta chains listed next were all sequenced from one sample in a study of cytomegalovirus exposure and HLA in healthy donors. The study ran its PCR with 60 Vbeta and 13 Jbeta primers. Assay used: immunoSEQ multiplex PCR; TCRdb lists only in-frame clones, some missing. The sample yields 75,000 to 95,000 clones, 63% seen once. Sequencing was performed on PBMCs. The receptor source for this set is a woman aged 25 to 39 in good health and CMV-seronegative.

V usage is TRBV5-4 and J usage is TRBJ1-1; D not certain. Trimming pared 2 bases from V and 0 bases from J, leaving 11 bases between. Germline CDR1 reads SGHNT; CDR2 reads YYREEE (reference sequence). The CDR3 runs to 15 residues. The CDR3 loop is CASSFLAGMNTEAFF. CDR3 DNA: TGTGCCAGCAGCTTCTTAGCCGGGATGAACACTGAAGCTTTCTTT.

This chain joins TRBV27 and TRBJ1-2; TRBD1 matches 8 bases. The CDR3 runs 14 residues. With 2 bases clipped from V and 3 bases from J, the junction kept 2 bases outside the gene matches. Per the germline V gene, CDR1 is MNHEY and CDR2 is SMNVEV (reference sequence). The CDR3 DNA reads as TGTGCCAGCAGTTTAACAGGGGGGTACTATGGCTACACCTTC. Translation gives CASSLTGGYYGYTF.

This clone showed up just a few times. The J gene is TRBJ2-7, the V gene TRBV10-1; 9 bases align to TRBD1. V lost 3 bases, J lost 3 bases, and 9 bases stayed unmatched. CDR1 WNHNN and CDR2 SYGVQD come from the germline V gene (reference sequence). The CDR3 loop spans 16 amino acids. Here the CDR3 reads CASSDLRTGEYYEQYF. Written as DNA, the CDR3 is TGCGCCAGCAGTGACCTTAGGACAGGGGAGTACTACGAGCAGTACTTC.